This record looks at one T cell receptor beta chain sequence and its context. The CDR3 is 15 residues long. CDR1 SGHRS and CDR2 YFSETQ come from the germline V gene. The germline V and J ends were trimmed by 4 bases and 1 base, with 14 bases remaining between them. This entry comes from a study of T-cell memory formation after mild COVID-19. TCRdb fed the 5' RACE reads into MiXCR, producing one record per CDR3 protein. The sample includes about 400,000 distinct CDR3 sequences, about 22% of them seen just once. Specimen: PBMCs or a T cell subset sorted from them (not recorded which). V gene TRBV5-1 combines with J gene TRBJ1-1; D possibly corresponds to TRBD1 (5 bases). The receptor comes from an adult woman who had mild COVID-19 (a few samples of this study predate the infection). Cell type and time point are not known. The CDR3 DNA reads TGCGCCAGCAGCCCGCCAGACAGAGAGAACACTGAAGCTTTCTTT. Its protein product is CASSPPDRENTEAFF.